This record concerns one TCR beta chain sequence. Its antigen is not known. The donors (healthy individuals) were bone marrow donors. This sample is part of a study of cytomegalovirus exposure and HLA in healthy donors. On the study more broadly: Among several hundred genotyped donors, around 80% fell in the Caucasian-associated ancestry cluster. General study findings and limits: V- and J-gene trimming of TCR beta was linked (in a later analysis) to a missense DCLRE1C variant. Clonal expansion was found to be greater in HLA-associated TCR beta chains than in equally common others in a later analysis.

PCR involved 60 Vbeta and 13 Jbeta primers. TCRdb's copy holds only in-frame clones and misses some; the assay was immunoSEQ multiplex PCR. The sample includes 90,000 to 110,000 clones, under 80% of them seen just once. This CDR3 is built from 16 residues. The germline CDR1 and CDR2 sequences are SGHDT and YYEEEE. V was clipped by 1 base and J by 5 bases, with 15 bases between them. The source is a woman aged 45-59 years in good health and CMV-seropositive. The sequenced material came from PBMCs. The chain links TRBV5-6 to TRBJ2-2; weak D call: TRBD2 (7 bases). The CDR3 nucleotides read TGTGCCAGCAGCTTGAGGGGGAGGGCCCTTACCGGGGAGCTGTTTTTT. Residues: CASSLRGRALTGELFF.